The next 8 T cell receptor beta chains were all read from a single sample in a study of control samples from healthy donors and cancer patients. Produced via immunoSEQ multiplex PCR; TCRdb's table is partial and in-frame only. The sample holds about 80,000 clones; 91% are singletons and the top ten take 15% to 20%. Sample: blood. These receptors came from a man aged 50 to 60 in good health.

The chain carries TRBV3-1 (or the pseudogene TRBV3-2) and TRBJ1-1, with 9 bases matching TRBD1. Trimming removed 1 base from V and 10 bases from J; junction bases left unmatched: 7. CDR3 length: 14 amino acids. CDR1 and CDR2 (germline): LGHDT, YNNKEL (reference sequence). The CDR3 loop reads CASSQVKQGARAFF. The CDR3 coding sequence is TGTGCCAGCAGCCAAGTCAAACAGGGGGCGCGAGCTTTCTTT.

The V and J genes are TRBV5-4 and TRBJ1-1, with D tentatively TRBD1 (6 bases). Trimming took 1 base from V and 4 from J, leaving 8 bases between them. Germline V gives CDR1 SGHNT, CDR2 YYREEE (reference sequence). CDR3 size: 13 residues. The CDR3 DNA reads TGTGCCAGCAGCTTGACAGGGTTCACTGAAGCTTTCTTT. This encodes CASSLTGFTEAFF.

The CDR3 loop is CAWSRNDGNTIYF. As DNA, the CDR3 is TGTGCCTGGAGTCGGAACGATGGAAACACCATATATTTT. V and J are TRBV30 and TRBJ1-3; D not resolved. Germline CDR1 is GTSNPN and CDR2 is SVGIG (reference sequence). CDR3 length: 13 residues. V lost 2 bases, J lost 3 bases, and 8 bases lay in between.

V usage is TRBV7-6 and J usage is TRBJ2-1, with 7 positions matching TRBD2. Trimming removed 6 bases from V and 6 bases from J; junction bases left unmatched: 11. The length of the CDR3 is 15 residues. Germline V CDR1 and CDR2: SGHVS, FNYEAQ. The CDR3 sequence: CASSRESSGPNEQFF. The CDR3, as DNA: TGTGCCAGCAGTCGAGAGTCTAGCGGCCCCAATGAGCAGTTCTTC.

This chain connects TRBV18 to TRBJ2-7; TRBD2 might be the D (6 bases). Trimming took off 4 bases at V and 3 bases at J, with 10 bases between the two ends. Germline CDR1 KGHSH, CDR2 LQKENI. The CDR3 extends over 13 amino acids. CDR3 amino acids: CASSRDLIYEQYF. As DNA, the CDR3 is TGTGCCAGCTCACGGGACTTAATCTACGAGCAGTACTTC.

V is TRBV18 and J is TRBJ1-1, with TRBD1 matching 7 bases. V lost 3 bases and J lost 10; bases outside the gene matches: 14. Germline V gene lookup returns CDR1 KGHSH and CDR2 LQKENI. This CDR3 contains 15 residues. The CDR3 bases are TGTGCCAGCTCACCGCCGGACAGGCCACCGAGGATAGCTTTCTTT. It codes for CASSPPDRPPRIAFF.

The chain has TRBV6-5 and TRBJ1-6; possibly TRBD1 for D (5 bases). Germline V gene sequence: CDR1 MNHEY, CDR2 SVGAGI. The germline V and J ends were trimmed by 4 bases and 9 bases, with 7 bases remaining between them. This CDR3 has 12 residues. The CDR3 here is CASSSGVSPLHF. CDR3 nucleotide sequence: TGTGCCAGCAGTTCGGGGGTTTCACCCCTCCACTTT.

Points on this clone: Other nucleotide sequences from this sample produce the same CDR3. The chain joins TRBV19 to TRBJ1-1; D is unclear. The CDR3 extends over 13 amino acids. Germline-derived CDR1 and CDR2 are LNHDA and SQIVND (reference sequence). V lost 0 bases and J 5 bases, leaving 7 bases between the germline ends. CDR3 loop: CASSIDRGTEAFF. CDR3 coding DNA: TGTGCCAGTAGTATAGATCGGGGAACTGAAGCTTTCTTT.